The next 20 T cell receptor beta chains were all read from a single sample in a study of blood T cell repertoires in COVID-19. TCRdb's copy holds only in-frame clones and misses some; the assay was immunoSEQ multiplex PCR. The sample yields about 210,000 clones, about 83% seen once. Sequenced: peripheral blood. The receptors come from a woman aged 40 to 50 with active or convalescent COVID-19.

The rearrangement uses TRBV23-1 and TRBJ1-4; D not certain. TRBV23-1 is designated an ORF whose function remains uncertain. CDR3 length equals 12 residues. Trimming left V 10 bases short and J 5 bases short, with 11 bases between. DNA of the CDR3: TGCGCCAACATCAGGCCAAATGAAAAACTGTTTTTT. Translation: CANIRPNEKLFF.

The chain has TRBV7-6 and TRBJ2-3; 8 positions match TRBD2. Germline trimming cut 5 bases from V and 4 bases from J; bases unmatched to any gene: 11. Germline loops: CDR1 SGHVS, CDR2 FNYEAQ. The length of the CDR3 is 16 residues. The CDR3, as DNA: TGTGCCAGCAGCCCCCCCCTTAGCGGGATTGCAGATACGCAGTATTTT. Residues: CASSPPLSGIADTQYF. Full variable domain (missing parts from reference TRBV7-6 and TRBJ2-3): GAGVSQSPRYKVTKRGQDVALRCDPISGHVSLYWYRQALGQGPEFLTYFNYEAQQDKSGLPNDRFSAERPEGSISTLTIQRTEQRDSAMYRCASSPPLSGIADTQYFGPGTRLTVL.

The table lists this clone with a few counts. This chain joins TRBV9 and TRBJ2-2; D ambiguous. Germline values: CDR1 SGDLS, CDR2 YYNGEE. The CDR3 has 13 amino acids. The V and J ends lost 0 bases and 7 bases respectively, with 7 bases between them. CDR3 nucleotide sequence: TGTGCCAGCAGCGTAGGGTCAGGCGGGGAGCTGTTTTTT. It encodes CASSVGSGGELFF.

The V call is TRBV7-3, the J call TRBJ2-3; D not resolved. Germline V lookup: CDR1 SGHTA, CDR2 FQGTGA. V dropped 3 bases and J dropped 0 bases, with 4 bases sitting between them. This CDR3 contains 13 residues. The CDR3 here is CASSLASTDTQYF. Here the CDR3 DNA reads TGTGCCAGCAGCTTGGCTAGCACAGATACGCAGTATTTT.

This clone was detected only once. The rearrangement joins TRBV9 to TRBJ2-4, with 9 bases lining up with TRBD1. This CDR3 has 16 residues. V lost 3 bases, J lost 1 base, and 5 bases stayed unmatched. From germline, CDR1 is SGDLS and CDR2 YYNGEE. CDR3 region: CASSGYGTGAKNIQYF. The DNA of the CDR3 is TGTGCCAGCAGCGGATACGGGACAGGGGCCAAAAACATTCAGTACTTC. The whole variable domain, filled in from reference TRBV9 and TRBJ2-4, reads DSGVTQTPKHLITATGQRVTLRCSPRSGDLSVYWYQQSLDQGLQFLIQYYNGEERAKGNILERFSAQQFPDLHSELNLSSLELGDSALYFCASSGYGTGAKNIQYFGAGTRLSVL.

The chain uses TRBV30 and TRBJ1-1; perhaps TRBD1 as D (6 bases). Germline lookup yields CDR1 GTSNPN and CDR2 SVGIG (reference sequence). Deletions cut 7 bases from V and 7 bases from J, with 19 bases between. The CDR3 length is 13 residues. The CDR3 is CASHGGGRGEAFF. Here the CDR3 DNA reads TGTGCCTCCCACGGGGGGGGGCGCGGTGAAGCTTTCTTT.

The CDR3 nucleotides read TGTGCCAGCAGCTTGACAGGCTACGAGCAGTACTTC. It encodes CASSLTGYEQYF. This chain links TRBV11-1 with TRBJ2-7; TRBD1 might be the D (6 bases). V was pared by 3 bases and J by 3 bases, with 6 bases between. The CDR3 totals 12 residues. Germline values: CDR1 SGHAT, CDR2 FQDESV (reference sequence). The variable domain in full, completed from reference TRBV11-1 and TRBJ2-7, reads EAEVAQSPRYKITEKSQAVAFWCDPISGHATLYWYRQILGQGPELLVQFQDESVVDDSQLPKDRFSAERLKGVDSTLKIQPAELGDSAMYLCASSLTGYEQYFGPGTRLTVT.

The chain is built from TRBV19 and TRBJ1-6, with 10 bases aligning to TRBD1. CDR3 length: 24 amino acids. Germline V CDR1 and CDR2: LNHDA, SQIVND (reference sequence). J was trimmed by 4 bases and V by 2 bases; bases with no gene match: 26. As DNA, the CDR3 is TGTGCCAGTAGTATATTGAGCTGGGGACAGGGGCAAGGGTCGGACCTTCCTTATAATTCACCCCTCCACTTT. Protein product: CASSILSWGQGQGSDLPYNSPLHF.

The V call is TRBV5-1, the J call TRBJ1-2; D may be TRBD1 (6 bases). CDR3 length: 12 amino acids. Looked up from germline, CDR1 is SGHRS and CDR2 is YFSETQ. V shed 4 bases and J shed 3 bases, with 7 bases lying between them. The DNA of the CDR3 is TGCGCCAGCAGCCGGACAGACTATGGCTACACCTTC. This translates into CASSRTDYGYTF. Based on the CDR3 plus reference TRBV5-1 and TRBJ1-2, the full variable domain is KAGVTQTPRYLIKTRGQQVTLSCSPISGHRSVSWYQQTPGQGLQFLFEYFSETQRNKGNFPGRFSGRQFSNSRSEMNVSTLELGDSALYLCASSRTDYGYTFGSGTRLTVV.

The chain employs TRBV5-6 and TRBJ2-5; 8 nucleotides line up with TRBD1. The CDR3 contains 15 residues. Germline CDR1 reads SGHDT; CDR2 reads YYEEEE. The trim removed 1 base at V and 5 bases at J, leaving 7 bases unmatched. The CDR3: CASSLKQGAGETQYF. The CDR3, as DNA: TGTGCCAGCAGCTTGAAGCAGGGGGCAGGGGAGACCCAGTACTTC.

The gene calls are TRBV19 and TRBJ1-2; perhaps TRBD1 as D (6 bases). V lost 3 bases to trimming and J lost 4 bases, with 15 bases between them. The germline CDR1 and CDR2 sequences are LNHDA and SQIVND (reference sequence). The CDR3 sequence is 15 residues long. CDR3 sequence reads: CASSILRTVGYGYTF. Written as DNA, the CDR3 is TGTGCCAGTAGTATTCTCAGGACAGTGGGCTATGGCTACACCTTC.

V and J are TRBV9 and TRBJ2-5, with D uncertain. CDR3 length equals 14 residues. Germline V gives CDR1 SGDLS, CDR2 YYNGEE. V lost 4 bases and J lost 7, with 17 bases in between. In DNA form, the CDR3 reads TGTGCCAGCAGCCAAGAGGTGGGTCACGGGACCCAGTACTTC. Encoded protein: CASSQEVGHGTQYF.

The chain joins TRBV11-2 to TRBJ2-5; 10 nucleotides agree with TRBD1. Trimming removed 5 bases from V and 9 bases from J; junction bases left unmatched: 12. This CDR3 is 15 amino acids long. Germline assignment: CDR1 SGHAT and CDR2 FQNNGV. CDR3 loop: CASSPGTGERGSQYF. The CDR3 DNA is TGTGCCAGCAGCCCCGGGACAGGGGAACGGGGATCCCAGTACTTC.

The J gene is TRBJ2-7, the V gene TRBV6-1, with TRBD1 identical over 7 bases. The length of the CDR3 is 14 residues. CDR1 is MNHNS and CDR2 is SASEGT in the germline V gene. V shed 6 bases, J shed 1 base, and the junction held 6 bases outside the gene matches. For the CDR3, the DNA is TGTGCCAGCAGCCTTGACAGGGTATCCTACGAGCAGTACTTC. It is translated as CASSLDRVSYEQYF.

The chain links TRBV10-2 to TRBJ1-1; 8 bases line up with TRBD1. Germline-derived CDR1 and CDR2 are WSHSY and SAAADI. Trimming removed 6 bases from V and 1 base from J; junction bases left unmatched: 4. The CDR3 consists of 14 residues. The CDR3 is CASRAGGANTEAFF. For the CDR3, the DNA is TGCGCCAGCAGGGCAGGGGGCGCGAACACTGAAGCTTTCTTT.

This rearrangement joins TRBV18 to TRBJ2-3; 11 bases fit TRBD1. Germline CDR1 is KGHSH and CDR2 is LQKENI. The CDR3 length is 19 residues. V gave up 2 bases and J gave up 3 bases; unmatched junction bases: 13. The CDR3 nucleotides read TGTGCCAGCTCACCAGGAGTTCTCGGACAGGGGGCCTGGACAGATACGCAGTATTTT. Amino acids: CASSPGVLGQGAWTDTQYF.

CDR3 bases: TGCGCCAGCAGCAAGGGACTAGCGGGCCAAGAGACCCAGTACTTC. Its translation is CASSKGLAGQETQYF. The rearrangement joins TRBV5-1 to TRBJ2-5, with 12 bases that match TRBD2. Germline trimming cut 4 bases from V and 1 base from J; bases unmatched to any gene: 2. Germline CDR1 reads SGHRS; CDR2 reads YFSETQ. The CDR3 sequence is 15 residues long.

CDR3 region: CASSYSSSGRADTQYF. CDR3 DNA sequence: TGTGCCAGCAGTTACTCCTCTAGCGGGAGGGCAGATACGCAGTATTTT. The J gene is TRBJ2-3, the V gene TRBV6-6; 12 bases map to TRBD2. J gave up 4 bases and V 0 bases, and 2 bases lay outside the gene matches. Germline-derived CDR1 and CDR2 are MNHNY and SVGAGI (reference sequence). This CDR3 is built from 16 residues.

CDR3 nucleotide sequence: TGCGCCAGCAGCCAAGTAGACATATTCGACTACAATGAGCAGTTCTTC. Translation: CASSQVDIFDYNEQFF. The chain carries TRBV4-1 and TRBJ2-1; D is unclear. Germline CDR1 is MGHRA and CDR2 is YSYEKL. Deletions cut 1 base from V and 3 bases from J, with 13 bases between. The CDR3 is 16 amino acids.

This sequence joins TRBV30 and TRBJ1-5, with a possible D match to TRBD1 (6 bases). CDR3 size: 17 residues. CDR1 GTSNPN and CDR2 SVGIG come from the germline V gene (reference sequence). Trimming shortened V by 1 base and J by 0 bases, and 16 bases separated the two germline ends. CDR3 amino acids: CAWSATLGQYSNQPQHF. CDR3 coding DNA: TGTGCCTGGAGTGCCACACTTGGACAGTATAGCAATCAGCCCCAGCATTTT.